One sample yielded the 28 T cell receptor beta chains listed below, sequenced in a study of T cell responses to AZD1222 COVID-19 vaccine. Data came from immunoSEQ multiplex PCR; TCRdb stores just in-frame clones and leaves some out. This sample has about 83,000 clones, with 80% to 90% found just once. The sequencing here drew on peripheral blood, taken 28 days after the second AZD1222 dose. All receptors come from an adult who received the AZD1222 COVID-19 vaccine.

This clone was recorded once. The rearrangement links TRBV6-1 to TRBJ1-1, with a weak D call TRBD1 (6 bases). Trimming took off 0 bases at V and 5 bases at J, with 7 bases between the two ends. CDR3 size: 13 residues. Germline-derived CDR1 and CDR2 are MNHNS and SASEGT. The chain's CDR3 is CASSEAGGTEAFF. The CDR3 coding sequence is TGTGCCAGCAGTGAAGCAGGGGGAACTGAAGCTTTCTTT.

The J gene is TRBJ2-7, the V gene TRBV7-9; 9 nucleotides match TRBD1. Germline trimming cut 5 bases from V and 4 bases from J; bases unmatched to any gene: 12. Germline CDR1 reads SEHNR; CDR2 reads FQNEAQ (reference sequence). The CDR3 covers 16 residues. The CDR3 DNA sequence: TGTGCCAGCAGCCCCCCCCTGGACAGGGGTATATACGAGCAGTACTTC. Its protein is CASSPPLDRGIYEQYF.

The CDR3 sequence: CASSPAPTSGANVLTF. CDR3 sequence (DNA): TGTGCCAGCAGCCCGGCCCCCACCTCTGGGGCCAACGTCCTGACTTTC. The chain links TRBV5-4 to TRBJ2-6, with unresolved D. Germline loops: CDR1 SGHNT, CDR2 YYREEE (reference sequence). This CDR3 contains 16 residues. Trimming left V 4 bases short and J 0 bases short, with 11 bases between. Combining the CDR3 with reference TRBV5-4 and TRBJ2-6 gives the whole variable domain ETGVTQSPTHLIKTRGQQVTLRCSSQSGHNTVSWYQQALGQGPQFIFQYYREEENGRGNFPPRFSGLQFPNYSSELNVNALELDDSALYLCASSPAPTSGANVLTFGAGSRLTVL.

The chain has TRBV10-3 and TRBJ2-3; D is perhaps TRBD2 (5 bases). Trimming removed 7 bases from V and 5 bases from J, with 13 bases in between. The CDR3 covers 13 residues. Germline lookup yields CDR1 ENHRY and CDR2 SYGVKD. CDR3 amino acids: CAIKREGRDTQYF. The CDR3 DNA sequence: TGTGCCATCAAACGGGAAGGCCGAGATACGCAGTATTTT.

The rearrangement links TRBV12-3 or TRBV12-4 to TRBJ1-1; D call uncertain. The V and J ends lost 7 bases and 4 bases respectively, with 13 bases between them. The CDR3 is 13 amino acids. Here the CDR3 reads CASNVPAGTEAFF. As DNA, the CDR3 is TGTGCCAGCAATGTCCCGGCCGGCACTGAAGCTTTCTTT.

This rearrangement joins TRBV5-4 to TRBJ1-2; 7 nucleotides line up with TRBD1. In germline, CDR1 is SGHNT, CDR2 YYREEE (reference sequence). CDR3 length: 12 amino acids. V was clipped by 4 bases and J by 8 bases; unmatched bases: 5. CDR3 sequence reads: CASSRQGGGYTF. The CDR3 nucleotides are TGTGCCAGCAGCCGACAGGGCGGCGGCTACACCTTC.

The V and J genes are TRBV6-5 and TRBJ2-7; D call uncertain. The CDR3 sequence is 13 residues long. The V end was cut by 2 bases, the J end by 3 bases, with 8 bases between. CDR1 is MNHEY, CDR2 SVGAGI, per germline. CDR3 protein: CASSYRLDYEQYF. The CDR3 DNA is TGTGCCAGCAGTTACCGGCTAGACTACGAGCAGTACTTC.

The chain is built from TRBV7-2 and TRBJ1-4; D is possibly TRBD1 (6 bases). The ends were cut back, 1 base at V and 4 bases at J, with 10 bases in the middle. Germline loops: CDR1 SGHTA, CDR2 FQGNSA. This CDR3 spans 15 amino acids. The CDR3: CASSLERGGNEKLFF. In nucleotides, the CDR3 is TGTGCCAGCAGCTTAGAAAGGGGGGGTAATGAAAAACTGTTTTTT.

This rearrangement joins TRBV4-1 to TRBJ2-1; either TRBD1 or TRBD2 may fit D (5 bases each). This CDR3 is 13 amino acids long. Trimming shortened V by 0 bases and J by 12 bases, and 12 bases separated the two germline ends. CDR1 is MGHRA and CDR2 is YSYEKL in the germline V gene. CDR3 in amino acids: CASSQEVRGAQFF. The CDR3 bases are TGCGCCAGCAGCCAAGAGGTACGGGGCGCGCAGTTCTTC.

The gene calls are TRBV5-1 and TRBJ1-5; 9 nucleotides line up with TRBD1. CDR1 is SGHRS, CDR2 YFSETQ, per germline. There are 16 residues in the CDR3. V gave up 3 bases and J gave up 3 bases; unmatched junction bases: 7. The CDR3 here is CASSSGGQGANQPQHF. The DNA for the CDR3 is TGCGCCAGCAGCTCTGGGGGACAGGGTGCCAATCAGCCCCAGCATTTT.

The chain is built from TRBV24-1 and TRBJ2-1; 8 bases match TRBD2. The J segment lost 7 bases and the V segment lost 3 bases, leaving 7 bases of the junction unmatched. Per the germline V gene, CDR1 is KGHDR and CDR2 is SFDVKD. CDR3 length: 15 residues. In DNA, the CDR3 is TGTGCCACCAGTGATGCCCCGGGGGGGCTGAATGAGCAGTTCTTC. It codes for CATSDAPGGLNEQFF.

The V and J genes are TRBV6-6 and TRBJ1-5; possibly TRBD1 for D (5 bases). Trimming took 0 bases from V and 5 from J, leaving 8 bases between them. Per germline, CDR1 MNHNY and CDR2 SVGAGI (reference sequence). This CDR3 comprises 14 residues. The CDR3 spells CASSYSGEDQPQHF. Here the CDR3 DNA reads TGTGCCAGCAGTTACTCGGGGGAGGATCAGCCCCAGCATTTT.

This sequence joins TRBV6-5 and TRBJ1-2; the match to TRBD1 covers 8 bases. CDR1 and CDR2 (germline): MNHEY, SVGAGI. The CDR3 is made up of 13 amino acids. The V gene end was trimmed by 6 bases and the J gene end by 3 bases; junction bases not matched to a gene: 3. The CDR3 here is CASRDRGDYGYTF. The CDR3 DNA sequence: TGTGCCAGCAGAGACAGGGGAGACTATGGCTACACCTTC.

The chain combines TRBV18 with TRBJ2-3; D unresolved. With 5 bases removed from V and 0 bases from J, the gap between germline ends came to 9 bases. Germline CDR1 reads KGHSH; CDR2 reads LQKENI. The CDR3 totals 14 residues. The CDR3 loop reads CASSGVGSTDTQYF. CDR3 DNA: TGTGCCAGCTCAGGAGTGGGCAGCACAGATACGCAGTATTTT.

This clone came up once. The genes are TRBV20-1 and TRBJ2-7; D is undetermined. The CDR3 loop spans 14 amino acids. Germline CDR1 is DFQATT and CDR2 is SNEGSKA (reference sequence). The V gene lost 3 bases and the J gene lost 0 bases, with 12 bases spanning the gap. CDR3: CSASGLQSSYEQYF. The CDR3 bases are TGCAGTGCTAGTGGATTACAGTCCTCCTACGAGCAGTACTTC.

This clone was seen once. V and J are TRBV20-1 and TRBJ2-2, with a possible D match to TRBD1 (7 bases). Germline values: CDR1 DFQATT, CDR2 SNEGSKA (reference sequence). V lost 3 bases and J 7 bases, leaving 18 bases between the germline ends. The CDR3 runs 15 residues. In DNA, the CDR3 is TGCAGTGCTAGTGGACGGGCTCAGGGGGGCGGGGAGCTGTTTTTT. Encoded protein: CSASGRAQGGGELFF.

The chain recombines TRBV4-2 with TRBJ1-4; the D gene is possibly TRBD1 (5 bases). This CDR3 spans 13 amino acids. The ends were cut back, 2 bases at V and 7 bases at J, with 8 bases in the middle. Germline V gives CDR1 LGHNA, CDR2 YNFKEQ. CDR3 nucleotide sequence: TGTGCCAGCAGCCAACAGGGAAGTGAAAAACTGTTTTTT. Translation gives CASSQQGSEKLFF.

This sequence joins TRBV4-3 and TRBJ2-6; D not resolved. V was cut by 0 bases and J by 0 bases, with 9 bases left in between. Looked up from germline, CDR1 is LGHNA and CDR2 is YSLEER. The CDR3 spans 17 residues. The CDR3 DNA sequence: TGCGCCAGCAGCCAAGATCTTTCGGGCTCTGGGGCCAACGTCCTGACTTTC. This codes for CASSQDLSGSGANVLTF.

V usage is TRBV18 and J usage is TRBJ1-5; possible D gene TRBD1, 5 bases. The CDR3 contains 13 residues. V lost 2 bases, J lost 7 bases, and 9 bases lay in between. Germline V gives CDR1 KGHSH, CDR2 LQKENI. CDR3 amino acids: CASSPEGLQPQHF. CDR3 sequence (DNA): TGTGCCAGCTCACCAGAGGGGCTGCAGCCCCAGCATTTT. Full variable domain (remainder filled in from reference TRBV18 and TRBJ1-5): NAGVMQNPRHLVRRRGQEARLRCSPMKGHSHVYWYRQLPEEGLKFMVYLQKENIIDESGMPKERFSAEFPKEGPSILRIQQVVRGDSAAYFCASSPEGLQPQHFGDGTRLSIL.

The chain is built from TRBV5-1 and TRBJ2-1; TRBD2 matches at 8 bases. The V segment lost 2 bases and the J segment 7 bases; nucleotides outside the gene matches: 8. The germline gives CDR1 SGHRS, CDR2 YFSETQ. CDR3 length: 15 amino acids. This CDR3 reads CASSFSGGPRNEQFF. The DNA of the CDR3 is TGCGCCAGCAGCTTTTCGGGAGGGCCGAGGAATGAGCAGTTCTTC.

This chain links TRBV11-2 with TRBJ2-2; maybe TRBD2 (6 bases). Between the trimmed V and J ends, which lost 2 bases and 3 bases, there was a span of 10 bases. CDR1 is SGHAT, CDR2 FQNNGV, per germline. The CDR3 sequence is 15 residues long. The CDR3 nucleotides read TGTGCCAGCAGCTTAAGCGGGTGGGACACCGGGGAGCTGTTTTTT. This codes for CASSLSGWDTGELFF. The full variable domain, its missing parts supplied by reference TRBV11-2 and TRBJ2-2, is EAGVAQSPRYKIIEKRQSVAFWCNPISGHATLYWYQQILGQGPKLLIQFQNNGVVDDSQLPKDRFSAERLKGVDSTLKIQPAKLEDSAVYLCASSLSGWDTGELFFGEGSRLTVL.

The chain carries TRBV6-4 and TRBJ2-1, with 13 bases matching TRBD2. CDR3 length equals 15 residues. CDR1 is MRHNA and CDR2 is SNTAGT in the germline V gene. The ends lost 6 bases at V and 8 bases at J; junction bases unmatched: 7. Here the CDR3 DNA reads TGTGCCAGCAGCCGCAGACTAGCGGGAGGTGATGAGCAGTTCTTC. Its translation is CASSRRLAGGDEQFF.

A word on this clone: Additional DNA sequences in this sample encode the identical CDR3. V is TRBV30 and J is TRBJ1-5; D gene uncertain. This CDR3 spans 11 amino acids. Trimming shortened V by 0 bases and J by 7 bases, and 4 bases separated the two germline ends. Germline V lookup: CDR1 GTSNPN, CDR2 SVGIG (reference sequence). The CDR3 DNA follows: TGTGCCTGGAGTGTAGGGCAGCCCCAGCATTTT. Its translation: CAWSVGQPQHF.

The genes are TRBV2 and TRBJ1-2; 9 bases line up with TRBD1. This CDR3 contains 16 residues. J lost 5 bases, V lost 4 bases, and 11 bases had no gene match. Germline CDR1 and CDR2: SNHLY and FYNNEI. CDR3 sequence reads: CASSVYLPGQGYGYTF. Here the CDR3 DNA reads TGTGCCAGCAGTGTCTACCTGCCGGGACAGGGATATGGCTACACCTTC.

The J gene is TRBJ2-6, the V gene TRBV2; D unclear. Germline CDR1 is SNHLY and CDR2 is FYNNEI. Trimming removed 2 bases from V and 2 bases from J, with 16 bases in between. The CDR3 is made up of 18 amino acids. The CDR3 loop reads CASSETRQRSTGANVLTF. Written as DNA, the CDR3 is TGTGCCAGCAGTGAAACACGGCAAAGGTCCACTGGGGCCAACGTCCTGACTTTC.

The chain joins TRBV5-6 to TRBJ1-1; 9 bases agree with TRBD1. The CDR3 runs to 15 residues. Germline-derived CDR1 and CDR2 are SGHDT and YYEEEE. V lost 6 bases and J lost 0; bases outside the gene matches: 6. CDR3: CASTSDRGVNTEAFF. The CDR3 DNA sequence: TGTGCCAGCACCTCAGACAGGGGGGTGAACACTGAAGCTTTCTTT.

This clone has just one count. The gene calls are TRBV19 and TRBJ1-6, with D perhaps matching TRBD1 (5 bases). The germline V and J ends were trimmed by 4 bases and 12 bases, with 16 bases remaining between them. CDR1 is LNHDA and CDR2 is SQIVND in the germline V gene (reference sequence). The CDR3 loop spans 14 amino acids. In DNA, the CDR3 is TGTGCCAGTAGTACGGACCAGGGATATCGACCCCTCCACTTT. The encoded protein is CASSTDQGYRPLHF.

V gene TRBV5-6 combines with J gene TRBJ1-2; D is unclear. The CDR3 length is 14 residues. The germline V and J ends were trimmed by 0 bases and 2 bases, with 8 bases remaining between them. The V gene's germline CDR1 is SGHDT and CDR2 YYEEEE. The DNA of the CDR3 is TGTGCCAGCAGCTTGGCAGGTCTAAACTATGGCTACACCTTC. It codes for CASSLAGLNYGYTF.